This T cell receptor beta chain emerged from a study of T cell repertoires in cytomegalovirus infection. Study-level information: CMV epitopes used comprised recently identified HLA-C-restricted ones and well-studied HLA-B-restricted ones. It can be stated that public TCR beta signatures indicated CMV infection as well as a matching HLA type.

Each CDR3 protein gets one entry after TCRdb re-called the reads with MiXCR. The sample shows about 770,000 distinct CDR3 sequences, about 27% of them seen only once. Study-wide findings and caveats: Carriage of CMV together with the relevant HLA was identifiable through cumulative public TCR beta family frequency. Clonotypes of TCR beta that were HLA-C-restricted and CMV-specific dominated the ex vivo response.

This clonotype was counted at least ten times. The antigen remains unidentified. The sequence was obtained from a human donor in good health (CMV status not recorded). Some clones in this sample may be carry-over from other donors' samples. The sequencing here drew on cultured CD8+ T cells from PBMCs, taken from culture after CMV antigen stimulation.

Here the CDR3 reads CASSFAGVLAKTEAFF. CDR3 DNA sequence: TGTGCCAGCAGCTTTGCAGGGGTCCTGGCAAAGACTGAAGCTTTCTTT. The V call is TRBV7-8, the J call TRBJ1-1, with D possibly matching TRBD1 (6 bases). This CDR3 comprises 16 residues. Germline loops: CDR1 SGHVS, CDR2 FQNEAQ. V was cut by 3 bases and J by 5 bases, with 19 bases left in between.